This T cell receptor beta chain was sequenced in a study of T cell responses to AZD1222 COVID-19 vaccine. Study findings and constraints: Clonal diversity was possibly underestimated, and white British individuals and females predominated among donors. After two AZD1222 doses, spike-specific TCR breadth and depth rose versus day 0.

V lost 2 bases to trimming and J lost 4 bases; unmatched junction nucleotides: 5. Germline V gene lookup returns CDR1 ENHRY and CDR2 SYGVKD. This CDR3 has 14 amino acids. On this clone: Its matching antigen is unknown.

Only in-frame clones appear in the TCRdb table, and some are missing; sequencing was by immunoSEQ multiplex PCR. The sample holds fewer than 120,000 clones, about 90% seen once. The sequences come from peripheral blood, collected 28 days after the second AZD1222 dose. The chain employs TRBV10-3 and TRBJ2-7, with 7 bases fitting TRBD2. The TCR comes from an adult who received the AZD1222 COVID-19 vaccine. The CDR3 coding sequence is TGTGCCATCAGTGAGGGGGGACTATCGTACGAGCAGTACTTC. Translation gives CAISEGGLSYEQYF.